This entry describes one TCR beta chain. The antigen is undetermined. The sample originates from a study of persistence of HIV-infected CD4 T cells. Sequencing used immunoSEQ version 4 in survey mode. TCRdb's copy holds only in-frame clones and misses some; the assay was immunoSEQ multiplex PCR. The data contain 50,000 or so clones, about 80% of them singletons. Lysates of CMV-infected fibroblasts at 9 to 10 ug/mL stimulated these cells. Sorted nonresponding memory CD4+ T cells were CD40L-negative, CD69-negative, CD45RO-high. This material consisted of CD4+ T cells sorted from PBMCs after roughly 18-hour stimulation, taken from a patient who received antiretroviral therapy. The sequence derives from an adult man with HIV who was CMV-seropositive.

CDR3 amino acids: CASRLDRDYGYTF. The CDR3 DNA is TGTGCCAGCAGACTGGACAGGGACTATGGCTACACCTTC. V is TRBV6-5 and J is TRBJ1-2; 8 bases agree with TRBD1. The germline V gene has CDR1 MNHEY and CDR2 SVGAGI. V was clipped by 6 bases and J by 3 bases; unmatched bases: 3. The CDR3 contains 13 residues.